This passage covers 23 T cell receptor beta chains from one sample sequenced in a study of cytomegalovirus exposure and HLA in healthy donors. The PCR ran on 60 Vbeta and 13 Jbeta primers. Only in-frame clones appear in the TCRdb table, and some are missing; sequencing was by immunoSEQ multiplex PCR. The sample lists around 150,000 clones, just under 85% occurring once. Sample: PBMCs. The receptor source for this set is a man between 25 and 39 years old in good health and CMV-seropositive.

This sequence joins TRBV18 and TRBJ2-1; 7 bases fit TRBD2. This CDR3 is 13 amino acids long. CDR1 KGHSH and CDR2 LQKENI come from the germline V gene. J was trimmed by 6 bases and V by 3 bases; bases with no gene match: 2. The CDR3 DNA sequence: TGTGCCAGCTCACCCGGGACTACCAATGAGCAGTTCTTC. Translating it yields CASSPGTTNEQFF.

The V and J genes are TRBV28 and TRBJ1-1; D might be TRBD1 (5 bases). Germline V CDR1 and CDR2: MDHEN, SYDVKM. The CDR3 is made up of 16 amino acids. Trimming left V 7 bases short and J 2 bases short, with 20 bases between. This CDR3 reads CASTLSLGGSNTEAFF. The DNA for the CDR3 is TGTGCCAGCACCCTAAGTTTGGGGGGATCCAACACTGAAGCTTTCTTT. Combining the CDR3 with reference TRBV28 and TRBJ1-1 gives the whole variable domain DVKVTQSSRYLVKRTGEKVFLECVQDMDHENMFWYRQDPGLGLRLIYFSYDVKMKEKGDIPEGYSVSREKKERFSLILESASTNQTSMYLCASTLSLGGSNTEAFFGQGTRLTVV.

V gene TRBV4-1 combines with J gene TRBJ2-5; the match to TRBD1 covers 9 bases. CDR3 length: 15 residues. Germline CDR1 reads MGHRA; CDR2 reads YSYEKL. Trimming at V came to 4 bases and at J to 4 bases, leaving 7 bases not matched to a gene. As DNA, the CDR3 is TGCGCCAGCAGCCCCCCGGGACAGGGCGGAGAGACCCAGTACTTC. It is translated as CASSPPGQGGETQYF.

The rearrangement joins TRBV19 to TRBJ1-2, with 10 bases that match TRBD1. V lost 5 bases, J lost 4 bases, and 7 bases stayed unmatched. The CDR3 runs 15 residues. CDR1 is LNHDA and CDR2 is SQIVND in the germline V gene (reference sequence). CDR3 sequence reads: CASSAGQGTSYGYTF. In DNA form, the CDR3 reads TGTGCCAGTAGTGCGGGACAGGGGACCTCCTATGGCTACACCTTC.

The chain carries TRBV5-1 and TRBJ2-7, with a weak D call TRBD1 (6 bases). The V and J ends lost 0 bases and 2 bases respectively, with 15 bases between them. Germline loops: CDR1 SGHRS, CDR2 YFSETQ. The CDR3 loop spans 16 amino acids. CDR3 residues: CASSLASGTSTYEQYF. The CDR3 DNA follows: TGCGCCAGCAGCTTGGCCTCCGGGACATCTACCTACGAGCAGTACTTC.

The chain recombines TRBV7-3 with TRBJ2-5, with D tentatively TRBD1 (5 bases). CDR3 length equals 15 residues. CDR1 is SGHTA and CDR2 is FQGTGA in the germline V gene. With 0 bases removed from V and 4 bases from J, the gap between germline ends came to 12 bases. The CDR3 nucleotides read TGTGCCAGCAGCTTAACGTCCACAGGCGGAGAGACCCAGTACTTC. Translated: CASSLTSTGGETQYF.

The rearrangement joins TRBV4-1 to TRBJ2-5; 8 bases match TRBD2. Trimming at V came to 0 bases and at J to 5 bases, leaving 14 bases not matched to a gene. CDR3 length equals 18 residues. Germline V gives CDR1 MGHRA, CDR2 YSYEKL. The chain's CDR3 is CASSQEGFSGGGGETQYF. DNA of the CDR3: TGCGCCAGCAGCCAAGAAGGTTTCAGCGGGGGAGGCGGGGAGACCCAGTACTTC.

This clone has at least ten counts. This rearrangement joins TRBV4-1 to TRBJ1-3; D call uncertain. V dropped 4 bases and J dropped 4 bases, with 14 bases sitting between them. The CDR3 totals 15 residues. Germline V CDR1 and CDR2: MGHRA, YSYEKL. Written as DNA, the CDR3 is TGCGCCAGCAGCCCCCAAGCACCTCTGGGAAACACCATATATTTT. Residues: CASSPQAPLGNTIYF.

The rearrangement links TRBV27 to TRBJ2-7, with 9 bases identical to TRBD1. CDR1 MNHEY and CDR2 SMNVEV come from the germline V gene (reference sequence). The junction had 9 bases not matched to a gene; V was cut back by 6 bases and J by 12 bases. The CDR3 length is 12 residues. The CDR3 bases are TGTGCCAGCAGGGTACGGGGACAGGGTATGTACTTC. This codes for CASRVRGQGMYF.

The V and J genes are TRBV5-8 and TRBJ1-4; TRBD1 is a possible D gene (6 bases). CDR1 is SGHTS and CDR2 is YDEGEE in the germline V gene. CDR3 length: 15 residues. The V end lost 4 bases, the J end lost 5 bases, and 15 bases lay between the germline ends. The CDR3 sequence is CASSTATGLNEKLFF. For the CDR3, the DNA is TGTGCCAGCAGCACAGCTACAGGGTTAAATGAAAAACTGTTTTTT.

The chain links TRBV21-1 to TRBJ1-2; the table's D call TRBD1 went unverified against the DNA. TRBV21-1 represents a pseudogene. The CDR3 is 15 amino acids. CDR3 sequence: CASTQRGLANYGYTF. In nucleotides, the CDR3 is TGTGCCAGCACTCAGAGGGGGCTAGCTAACTATGGCTACACCTTC.

CDR3 region: CASSYSGAVEAFF. CDR3 sequence (DNA): TGTGCCAGCAGTTACTCGGGGGCGGTAGAAGCTTTCTTT. J is TRBJ1-1 and V is TRBV6-5; maybe TRBD1 (6 bases). CDR1 is MNHEY, CDR2 SVGAGI, per germline. The CDR3 runs 13 residues. The V end lost 0 bases, the J end lost 8 bases, and 10 bases lay between the germline ends.

V and J are TRBV14 and TRBJ1-4, with 10 bases matching TRBD1. This CDR3 comprises 15 residues. V shed 4 bases, J shed 7 bases, and the junction held 6 bases outside the gene matches. Germline CDR1 SGHDN, CDR2 FVKESK. The DNA for the CDR3 is TGTGCCAGCAGCCGGACAGGGGGTTATAGTGAAAAACTGTTTTTT. Protein sequence: CASSRTGGYSEKLFF.

CDR3 protein: CASRQNGGDSPLHF. CDR3 DNA sequence: TGTGCCAGCAGGCAGAATGGGGGCGATTCACCCCTCCACTTT. The rearrangement links TRBV28 to TRBJ1-6, with a tentative D call TRBD1 (6 bases). Deletions cut 6 bases from V and 8 bases from J, with 14 bases between. CDR3 length: 14 amino acids. CDR1 is MDHEN and CDR2 is SYDVKM in the germline V gene.

This clone turned up a few times. The CDR3 nucleotides are TGCGCCAGCAGCTTTAATATCAGGGAGGGGCCCAATGAGCAGTTCTTC. This codes for CASSFNIREGPNEQFF. The chain links TRBV5-1 to TRBJ2-1, with TRBD2 identical over 7 bases. The V segment lost 2 bases and the J segment 6 bases; nucleotides outside the gene matches: 11. The CDR3 has 16 amino acids. Germline CDR1 reads SGHRS; CDR2 reads YFSETQ.

The V call is TRBV7-7, the J call TRBJ2-7, with 9 bases matching TRBD1. With 3 bases clipped from V and 9 bases from J, the junction kept 15 bases outside the gene matches. There are 16 residues in the CDR3. Per the germline V gene, CDR1 is SSHAT and CDR2 is FNYEAQ (reference sequence). For the CDR3, the DNA is TGTGCCAGCAGCTTGGGTAGGACAGGGGCTACTTTTGGGCAGTACTTC. Encoded protein: CASSLGRTGATFGQYF.

This clone was found once. This sequence joins TRBV9 and TRBJ2-2, with D possibly TRBD2 on 7 matching bases. With 6 bases removed from V and 4 bases from J, the gap between germline ends came to 13 bases. The CDR3 covers 14 residues. CDR1 SGDLS and CDR2 YYNGEE come from the germline V gene. The CDR3 is CASKGGAGTGELFF. The CDR3, as DNA: TGTGCCAGCAAAGGGGGGGCGGGCACCGGGGAGCTGTTTTTT.

The chain is built from TRBV29-1 and TRBJ2-5; D may be TRBD2 (7 bases). The germline CDR1 and CDR2 sequences are SQVTM and ANQGSEA. The CDR3 has 13 amino acids. Trimming removed 2 bases at V and 5 bases at J, with 12 bases between. The CDR3: CSVESGGRETQYF. DNA of the CDR3: TGCAGCGTTGAATCCGGGGGGCGGGAGACCCAGTACTTC. Drawing the rest from reference TRBV29-1 and TRBJ2-5, the complete variable domain is SAVISQKPSRDICQRGTSLTIQCQVDSQVTMMFWYRQQPGQSLTLIATANQGSEATYESGFVIDKFPISRPNLTFSTLTVSNMSPEDSSIYLCSVESGGRETQYFGPGTRLLVL.

In regard to this clone: This same CDR3 is encoded by further DNA sequences in the sample. The chain links TRBV10-3 to TRBJ2-1; the match to TRBD2 covers 9 bases. Germline V gene sequence: CDR1 ENHRY, CDR2 SYGVKD. The CDR3 is made up of 19 amino acids. With V trimmed by 4 bases and J by 3 bases, 16 bases remained unmatched. Here the CDR3 DNA reads TGTGCCATCAGTGCCGGCGTTGGGGCGGGAGGGCCAGTCTACAATGAGCAGTTCTTC. It translates to CAISAGVGAGGPVYNEQFF.

The rearrangement joins TRBV5-4 to TRBJ1-2; D may be TRBD1 (6 bases). Per the germline V gene, CDR1 is SGHNT and CDR2 is YYREEE (reference sequence). The CDR3 is 13 amino acids. The V gene lost 2 bases and the J gene lost 4 bases, with 9 bases spanning the gap. The CDR3, as DNA: TGTGCCAGCAGCTTCGGGGGGCTCTATGGCTACACCTTC. It is translated as CASSFGGLYGYTF.

The V call is TRBV9, the J call TRBJ2-3; 8 bases are shared with TRBD2. Germline lookup yields CDR1 SGDLS and CDR2 YYNGEE. The CDR3 has 15 residues. V trimming: 3 bases; J trimming: 6 bases; junction bases outside the gene matches: 9. CDR3 nucleotides: TGTGCCAGCAGCGACCGACTAGCGCCTTCCGATACGCAGTATTTT. Protein: CASSDRLAPSDTQYF.

This sequence joins TRBV27 and TRBJ2-1, with 10 bases lining up with TRBD2. V lost 4 bases to trimming and J lost 4 bases; unmatched junction nucleotides: 7. Germline V CDR1 and CDR2: MNHEY, SMNVEV (reference sequence). The CDR3 runs to 16 residues. The CDR3 here is CASSSRVAGGYNEQFF. The CDR3 DNA is TGTGCCAGCAGTTCCCGGGTAGCGGGGGGTTACAATGAGCAGTTCTTC.

The chain has TRBV13 and TRBJ2-7, with 10 nucleotides matching TRBD1. Germline CDR1 and CDR2: PRHDT and FYEKMQ (reference sequence). This CDR3 has 15 residues. Trimming at V came to 5 bases and at J to 10 bases, leaving 14 bases not matched to a gene. CDR3 nucleotide sequence: TGTGCCAGCAGCCCGGGACAGGGGTGGTATTCCACCCAGTACTTC. Encoded protein: CASSPGQGWYSTQYF.